These 21 T cell receptor beta chains were sequenced from one sample in a study of OX40 agonist ivuxolimab in advanced cancers. Generated by immunoSEQ multiplex PCR, the TCRdb table keeps only in-frame clones and is missing some. The table lists some 70,000 clones, approximately 89% of them singletons. Sample: CD4+ or CD8+ T cells sorted from blood, taken in a trial of the OX40 agonist ivuxolimab. These receptors were taken from an adult with an advanced solid tumor such as melanoma, head and neck, liver or kidney cancer.

The V gene is TRBV11-2, the J gene TRBJ2-2, with D possibly TRBD1 on 5 matching bases. V lost 0 bases and J lost 6, with 11 bases in between. CDR1 SGHAT and CDR2 FQNNGV come from the germline V gene. CDR3 length: 15 amino acids. CDR3 protein: CASSLEGHLPGELFF. DNA for the CDR3: TGTGCCAGCAGCTTAGAGGGGCACCTGCCCGGGGAGCTGTTTTTT. The whole variable domain, remainder taken from reference TRBV11-2 and TRBJ2-2, is EAGVAQSPRYKIIEKRQSVAFWCNPISGHATLYWYQQILGQGPKLLIQFQNNGVVDDSQLPKDRFSAERLKGVDSTLKIQPAKLEDSAVYLCASSLEGHLPGELFFGEGSRLTVL.

CDR3 coding DNA: TGCGCCAGCAGCATAGGACAGAGAAATTCACCCCTCCACTTT. Translated: CASSIGQRNSPLHF. The chain joins TRBV5-1 to TRBJ1-6; a weak D match, TRBD1 (6 bases). Trimming took 4 bases from V and 7 from J, leaving 12 bases between them. Germline CDR1 and CDR2: SGHRS and YFSETQ. This CDR3 comprises 14 residues.

The chain recombines TRBV6-1 with TRBJ2-3; TRBD1 agrees at 9 bases. The V gene end was trimmed by 6 bases and the J gene end by 1 base; junction bases not matched to a gene: 5. CDR3 length: 15 amino acids. From germline, CDR1 is MNHNS and CDR2 SASEGT. The CDR3 is CASREDRGGTDTQYF. The CDR3 coding sequence is TGTGCCAGCAGAGAGGACAGGGGAGGCACAGATACGCAGTATTTT.

This chain links TRBV10-3 with TRBJ2-3; 8 bases fit TRBD2. Germline loops: CDR1 ENHRY, CDR2 SYGVKD. Unmatched junction bases numbered 3, after V lost 1 base and J lost 6 bases. The CDR3 totals 14 residues. The CDR3 nucleotides are TGTGCCATCAGTGAGTTAGCGGGGAGGGATACGCAGTATTTT. Translation: CAISELAGRDTQYF.

The genes are TRBV5-1 and TRBJ2-1; D unresolved. Trimming took 7 bases from V and 8 from J, leaving 7 bases between them. The CDR3 consists of 10 residues. CDR1 and CDR2 from the germline V gene are SGHRS and YFSETQ. CDR3 coding DNA: TGCGCCAGCGGTAACGATGAGCAGTTCTTC. Translated: CASGNDEQFF.

This chain joins TRBV30 and TRBJ1-6, with 7 positions matching TRBD1. Germline V gives CDR1 GTSNPN, CDR2 SVGIG (reference sequence). Unmatched junction bases numbered 4, after V lost 0 bases and J lost 5 bases. CDR3 length equals 15 residues. CDR3: CAWSVWDRDNSPLHF. The CDR3 bases are TGTGCCTGGAGTGTATGGGACAGAGATAATTCACCCCTCCACTTT.

This chain joins TRBV6-6 and TRBJ1-4; D not resolved. The V end lost 4 bases, the J end lost 0 bases, and 6 bases lay between the germline ends. The V gene's germline CDR1 is MNHNY and CDR2 SVGAGI (reference sequence). This CDR3 is built from 14 residues. CDR3 DNA sequence: TGTGCCAGCAGTTTAGCATCAACTAATGAAAAACTGTTTTTT. Protein: CASSLASTNEKLFF.

The chain combines TRBV18 with TRBJ1-4; 10 positions match TRBD1. There are 15 residues in the CDR3. Germline CDR1 is KGHSH and CDR2 is LQKENI. Trimming removed 3 bases from V and 8 bases from J; junction bases left unmatched: 6. CDR3: CASSPRTGGDEKLFF. The CDR3 DNA reads as TGTGCCAGCTCACCCCGGACAGGGGGTGACGAAAAACTGTTTTTT.

The rearrangement links TRBV5-4 to TRBJ2-2; TRBD2 aligns across 12 bases. The CDR3 consists of 17 residues. Germline trimming cut 3 bases from V and 6 bases from J; bases unmatched to any gene: 9. In germline, CDR1 is SGHNT, CDR2 YYREEE (reference sequence). CDR3 nucleotides: TGTGCCAGCAGCTACGGACTAGCGGGGAGTGACGCCGGGGAGCTGTTTTTT. It is translated as CASSYGLAGSDAGELFF.

The genes are TRBV2 and TRBJ2-5; 9 nucleotides agree with TRBD1. The CDR3 length is 13 residues. Trimming at V came to 4 bases and at J to 6 bases, leaving 3 bases not matched to a gene. Looked up from germline, CDR1 is SNHLY and CDR2 is FYNNEI. CDR3 sequence: CASSAQGAQTQYF. DNA of the CDR3: TGTGCCAGCAGTGCACAGGGGGCGCAGACCCAGTACTTC.

The J gene is TRBJ2-3, the V gene TRBV5-1; 8 bases map to TRBD2. V shed 4 bases, J shed 3 bases, and the junction held 10 bases outside the gene matches. In germline, CDR1 is SGHRS, CDR2 YFSETQ. The CDR3 extends over 16 amino acids. The CDR3 DNA sequence: TGCGCCAGCAGCATAAGAGGGACTAGAGAAACAGATACGCAGTATTTT. This codes for CASSIRGTRETDTQYF. The full variable domain, rest sourced from reference TRBV5-1 and TRBJ2-3, is KAGVTQTPRYLIKTRGQQVTLSCSPISGHRSVSWYQQTPGQGLQFLFEYFSETQRNKGNFPGRFSGRQFSNSRSEMNVSTLELGDSALYLCASSIRGTRETDTQYFGPGTRLTVL.

The chain carries TRBV14 and TRBJ1-2, with a weak D call TRBD1 (6 bases). Per germline, CDR1 SGHDN and CDR2 FVKESK. This CDR3 is 14 amino acids long. Trimming took off 0 bases at V and 3 bases at J, with 8 bases between the two ends. The CDR3 nucleotides are TGTGCCAGCAGCCAAGACAGGGGAGACTATGGCTACACCTTC. It codes for CASSQDRGDYGYTF.

The genes are TRBV2 and TRBJ2-5; a possible D gene is TRBD2 (7 bases). Trimming left V 4 bases short and J 7 bases short, with 13 bases between. Germline CDR1 and CDR2: SNHLY and FYNNEI. The CDR3 extends over 13 amino acids. CDR3 sequence reads: CASSGGRGGTQYF. In DNA form, the CDR3 reads TGTGCCAGCAGTGGCGGAAGGGGGGGGACCCAGTACTTC.

In this sample, this clone turned up once. This chain connects TRBV7-9 to TRBJ2-3; D unresolved. V lost 3 bases to trimming and J lost 2 bases, with 18 bases between them. CDR1 is SEHNR and CDR2 is FQNEAQ in the germline V gene (reference sequence). The CDR3 extends over 17 amino acids. The CDR3 sequence is CASSLGRAPKSTDTQYF. CDR3 nucleotide sequence: TGTGCCAGCAGCTTGGGTCGGGCCCCCAAGTCCACAGATACGCAGTATTTT.

The chain joins TRBV15 to TRBJ1-4, with 9 bases matching TRBD1. CDR3 length: 15 residues. After removal of 3 bases from V and 6 bases from J, the junction contained 5 bases not matched to a gene. The germline gives CDR1 LNHNV, CDR2 YYDKDF (reference sequence). In nucleotides, the CDR3 is TGTGCCACCAGCAGGGACAGGGGCGGTGATGAAAAACTGTTTTTT. Translation: CATSRDRGGDEKLFF.

The chain carries TRBV11-2 and TRBJ2-3, with 8 bases aligning to TRBD1. Looked up from germline, CDR1 is SGHAT and CDR2 is FQNNGV. The ends lost 3 bases at V and 3 bases at J; junction bases unmatched: 8. This CDR3 is 16 amino acids long. This CDR3 is CASSFSYGQGTDTQYF. CDR3 DNA: TGTGCCAGCAGCTTTAGTTACGGACAGGGTACAGATACGCAGTATTTT.

This rearrangement joins TRBV5-1 to TRBJ2-2; D may be TRBD1 or TRBD2 (5 bases each). The CDR3 length is 18 residues. The ends were cut back, 0 bases at V and 3 bases at J, with 18 bases in the middle. Germline CDR1 SGHRS, CDR2 YFSETQ. Here the CDR3 DNA reads TGCGCCAGCAGCTTGGTTACAGGTTACTCGGGGTACACCGGGGAGCTGTTTTTT. Amino acid sequence: CASSLVTGYSGYTGELFF.

The chain employs TRBV5-4 and TRBJ2-7; TRBD1 matches 10 bases. V shed 4 bases and J 7 bases; nucleotides not matched to a gene: 8. Germline-derived CDR1 and CDR2 are SGHNT and YYREEE (reference sequence). This CDR3 is built from 14 residues. The CDR3 DNA reads as TGTGCCAGCAGCCCTGACAGGGGGCAGGTAGAGCAGTACTTC. Translation gives CASSPDRGQVEQYF. The full variable domain, with the rest looked up from reference TRBV5-4 and TRBJ2-7, is ETGVTQSPTHLIKTRGQQVTLRCSSQSGHNTVSWYQQALGQGPQFIFQYYREEENGRGNFPPRFSGLQFPNYSSELNVNALELDDSALYLCASSPDRGQVEQYFGPGTRLTVT.

V and J are TRBV30 and TRBJ2-7; a possible D gene is TRBD2 (5 bases). Germline CDR1 and CDR2: GTSNPN and SVGIG (reference sequence). The CDR3 is 11 residues long. Trimming removed 5 bases from V and 5 bases from J, with 10 bases in between. The CDR3 is CAWSGVDEQYF. CDR3 nucleotides: TGTGCCTGGTCCGGGGTTGACGAGCAGTACTTC. The variable domain in full, with the rest retrieved from reference TRBV30 and TRBJ2-7, is SQTIHQWPATLVQPVGSPLSLECTVEGTSNPNLYWYRQAAGRGLQLLFYSVGIGQISSEVPQNLSASRPQDRQFILSSKKLLLSDSGFYLCAWSGVDEQYFGPGTRLTVT.

The chain links TRBV2 to TRBJ2-2; 7 bases are shared with TRBD1. Germline lookup yields CDR1 SNHLY and CDR2 FYNNEI. This CDR3 is built from 15 residues. With V trimmed by 8 bases and J by 7 bases, 13 bases remained unmatched. CDR3 sequence reads: CASSPTGRLFGELFF. The CDR3 bases are TGTGCCAGCTCCCCGACAGGGCGGTTATTCGGGGAGCTGTTTTTT.

The chain links TRBV4-1 to TRBJ1-6, with D tentatively TRBD1 (5 bases). The length of the CDR3 is 15 residues. The V gene lost 4 bases and the J gene lost 7 bases, with 14 bases spanning the gap. Germline CDR1 and CDR2: MGHRA and YSYEKL. CDR3 sequence reads: CASSPGTVLNSPLHF. CDR3 in DNA: TGCGCCAGCAGCCCGGGGACGGTTTTGAATTCACCCCTCCACTTT.